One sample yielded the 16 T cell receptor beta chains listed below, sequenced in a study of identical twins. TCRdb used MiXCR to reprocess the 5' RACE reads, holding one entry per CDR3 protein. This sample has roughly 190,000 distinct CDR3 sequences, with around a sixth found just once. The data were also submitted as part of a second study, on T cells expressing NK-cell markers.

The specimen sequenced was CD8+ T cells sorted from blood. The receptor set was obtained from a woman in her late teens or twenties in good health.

In nucleotides, the CDR3 is TGTGCCACCAGCAGAGGGTTGGGGGGGGCACGCCTCGGGGAGCTGTTTTTT. Its translation is CATSRGLGGARLGELFF. The chain carries TRBV15 and TRBJ2-2; D is possibly TRBD2 (7 bases). CDR1 and CDR2 from the germline V gene are LNHNV and YYDKDF (reference sequence). The V gene lost 1 base and the J gene lost 7 bases, with 19 bases spanning the gap. CDR3 length equals 17 residues.

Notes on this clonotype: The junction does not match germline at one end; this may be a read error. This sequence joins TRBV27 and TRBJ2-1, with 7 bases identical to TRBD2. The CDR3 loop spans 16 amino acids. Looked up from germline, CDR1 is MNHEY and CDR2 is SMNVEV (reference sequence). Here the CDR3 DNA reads TGTGCCAACAGTTTAATGGCTGCGGGAGCATACAATGAGCAGTTCTTC. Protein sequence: CANSLMAAGAYNEQFF.

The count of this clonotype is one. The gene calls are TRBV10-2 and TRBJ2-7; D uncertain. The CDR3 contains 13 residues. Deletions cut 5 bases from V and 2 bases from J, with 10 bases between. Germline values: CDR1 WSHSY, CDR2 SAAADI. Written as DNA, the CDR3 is TGCGCCAGCAGTAGAAGTACGCCCTACGAGCAGTACTTC. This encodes CASSRSTPYEQYF.

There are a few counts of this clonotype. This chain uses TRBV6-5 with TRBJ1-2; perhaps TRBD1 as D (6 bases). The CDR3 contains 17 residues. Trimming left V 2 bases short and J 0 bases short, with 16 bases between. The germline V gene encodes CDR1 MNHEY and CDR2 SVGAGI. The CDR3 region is CASSYIALGGANYGYTF. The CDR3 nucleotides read TGTGCCAGCAGTTACATTGCGTTAGGGGGAGCTAACTATGGCTACACCTTC.

The CDR3 nucleotides read TGTGCCAGCAGGGATGGACCCCTGCCCCCCGGGGAGCTGTTTTTT. Translating it yields CASRDGPLPPGELFF. This chain uses TRBV5-6 with TRBJ2-2, with D hard to call. The CDR3 is 15 amino acids. The germline gives CDR1 SGHDT, CDR2 YYEEEE. V lost 5 bases to trimming and J lost 6 bases, with 17 bases between them.

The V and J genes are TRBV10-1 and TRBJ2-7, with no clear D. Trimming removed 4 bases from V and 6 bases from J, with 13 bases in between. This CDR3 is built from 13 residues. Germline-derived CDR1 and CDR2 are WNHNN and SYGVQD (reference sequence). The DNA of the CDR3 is TGCGCCAGCAGTGGGGCTGCGTTCCGCGAGCAGTACTTC. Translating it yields CASSGAAFREQYF.

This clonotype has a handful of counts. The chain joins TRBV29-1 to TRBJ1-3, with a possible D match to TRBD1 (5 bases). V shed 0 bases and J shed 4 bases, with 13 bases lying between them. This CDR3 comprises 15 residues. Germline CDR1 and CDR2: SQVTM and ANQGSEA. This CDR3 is CSVEDVRGRGNTIYF. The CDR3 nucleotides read TGCAGCGTTGAAGATGTAAGGGGTAGGGGAAACACCATATATTTT.

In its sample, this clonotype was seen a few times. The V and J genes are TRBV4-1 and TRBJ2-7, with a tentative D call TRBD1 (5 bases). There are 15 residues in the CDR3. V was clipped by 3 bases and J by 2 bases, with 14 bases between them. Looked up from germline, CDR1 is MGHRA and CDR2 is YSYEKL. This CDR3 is CASSQAEWGAYEQYF. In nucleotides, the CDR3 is TGCGCCAGCAGCCAGGCGGAATGGGGCGCCTACGAGCAGTACTTC.

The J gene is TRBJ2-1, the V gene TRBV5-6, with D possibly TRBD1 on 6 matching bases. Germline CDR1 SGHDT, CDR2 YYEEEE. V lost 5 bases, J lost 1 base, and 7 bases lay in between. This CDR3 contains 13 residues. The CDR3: CASRTGSYNEQFF. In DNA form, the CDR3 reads TGTGCCAGCAGGACAGGTTCCTACAATGAGCAGTTCTTC. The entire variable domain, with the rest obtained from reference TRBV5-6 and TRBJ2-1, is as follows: DAGVTQSPTHLIKTRGQQVTLRCSPKSGHDTVSWYQQALGQGPQFIFQYYEEEERQRGNFPDRFSGHQFPNYSSELNVNALLLGDSALYLCASRTGSYNEQFFGPGTRLTVL.

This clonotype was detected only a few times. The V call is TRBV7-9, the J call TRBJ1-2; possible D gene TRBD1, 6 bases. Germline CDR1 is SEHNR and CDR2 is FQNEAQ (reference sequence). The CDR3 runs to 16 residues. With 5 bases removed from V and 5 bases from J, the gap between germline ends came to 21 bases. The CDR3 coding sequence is TGTGCCAGCAGCCTACATTTCACACAGGGAAAATATGGCTACACCTTC. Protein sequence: CASSLHFTQGKYGYTF. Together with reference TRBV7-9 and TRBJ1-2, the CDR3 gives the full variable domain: DTGVSQNPRHKITKRGQNVTFRCDPISEHNRLYWYRQTLGQGPEFLTYFQNEAQLEKSRLLSDRFSAERPKGSFSTLEIQRTEQGDSAMYLCASSLHFTQGKYGYTFGSGTRLTVV.

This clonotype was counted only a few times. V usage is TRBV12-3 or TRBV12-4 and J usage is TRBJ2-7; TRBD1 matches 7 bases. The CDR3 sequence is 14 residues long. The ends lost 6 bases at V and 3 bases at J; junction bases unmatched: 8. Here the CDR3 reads CASSLGTASYEQYF. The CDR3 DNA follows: TGTGCCAGCAGCCTCGGGACAGCCAGCTACGAGCAGTACTTC.

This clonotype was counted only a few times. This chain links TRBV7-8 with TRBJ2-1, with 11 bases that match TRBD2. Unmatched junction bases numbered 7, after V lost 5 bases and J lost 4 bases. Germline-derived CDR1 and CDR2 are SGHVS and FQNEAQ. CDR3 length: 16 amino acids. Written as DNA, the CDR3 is TGTGCCAGCAGCCAAAGGAGACTAGCGGGGTACAATGAGCAGTTCTTC. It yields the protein CASSQRRLAGYNEQFF.

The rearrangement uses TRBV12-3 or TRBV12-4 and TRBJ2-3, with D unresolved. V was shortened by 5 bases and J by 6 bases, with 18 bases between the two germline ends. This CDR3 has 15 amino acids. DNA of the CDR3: TGTGCCAGCAGTCCCGGACCCTCGCCGGCGGATACGCAGTATTTT. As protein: CASSPGPSPADTQYF.

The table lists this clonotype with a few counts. The CDR3 loop is CASSLIELAAVNEQFF. CDR3 DNA: TGTGCCAGCAGCTTGATCGAACTAGCGGCAGTCAATGAGCAGTTCTTC. The V gene is TRBV5-6, the J gene TRBJ2-1; 8 nucleotides align to TRBD2. Germline-derived CDR1 and CDR2 are SGHDT and YYEEEE. CDR3 length equals 16 residues. Trimming removed 1 base from V and 6 bases from J; junction bases left unmatched: 9.

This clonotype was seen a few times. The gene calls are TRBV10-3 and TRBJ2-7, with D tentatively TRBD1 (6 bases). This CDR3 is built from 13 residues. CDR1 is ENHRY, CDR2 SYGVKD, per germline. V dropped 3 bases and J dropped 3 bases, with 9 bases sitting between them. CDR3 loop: CAISERGNYEQYF. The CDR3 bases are TGTGCCATCAGTGAAAGGGGGAACTACGAGCAGTACTTC.

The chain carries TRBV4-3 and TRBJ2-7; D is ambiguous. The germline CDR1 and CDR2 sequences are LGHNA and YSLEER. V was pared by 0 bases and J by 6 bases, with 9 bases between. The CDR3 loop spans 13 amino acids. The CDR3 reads CASSQESGSEQYF. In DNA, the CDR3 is TGCGCCAGCAGCCAAGAAAGTGGTTCCGAGCAGTACTTC.